This is a list of T cell receptor beta chains from one sample in a study of blood T cell repertoires in COVID-19. Sequenced by immunoSEQ multiplex PCR; TCRdb stores in-frame clones only, minus some. The sample includes about 130,000 clones, around 81% of them seen just once. The sequenced material came from peripheral blood. The origin of the receptors is a middle-aged man with active or convalescent COVID-19. CDR3s include the opening cysteine and the closing phenylalanine or tryptophan. Each record gives: J gene, clone size, D gene, V gene, CDR3 DNA, CDR3 protein. D genes are given only for firm matches. Expanded clones get a size class; other rows say once, few or many, or leave the size out.

>TRBJ2-7|.|.|TRBV7-3
TGTGCCAGCAGCTTAGGGGGCGGGTACGAGCAGTACTTC
CASSLGGGYEQYF
>TRBJ2-5|.|.|TRBV5-1
TGCGCCAGCAGCTTGGGGTTGGGGGGTGTGACCCAGTACTTC
CASSLGLGGVTQYF
>TRBJ2-5|.|.|TRBV7-2
TGTGCCAGCAGCTTAATTGCTAAACAAGAGACCCAGTACTTC
CASSLIAKQETQYF
>TRBJ2-7|.|TRBD1|TRBV19
TGTGCCAGTAGTCGTTCGGGACAGAAATACGAGCAGTACTTC
CASSRSGQKYEQYF
>TRBJ2-3|once|TRBD2|TRBV7-2
TGTGCCAGCAGCAGACTAGCGGGGGGGGTCTTTTGGACAGATACGCAGTATTTT
CASSRLAGGVFWTDTQYF
>TRBJ1-5|.|.|TRBV6-1
TGTGCCAGCAGTGAAAACAGGTTCGGTCAGCCCCAGCATTTT
CASSENRFGQPQHF
>TRBJ1-1|.|TRBD1|TRBV7-9
TGTGCCAGCAGCTCAATTCACCGGGACAGGGAAACTGAAGCTTTCTTT
CASSSIHRDRETEAFF
>TRBJ2-1|.|.|TRBV5-1
TGCGCCAGCAGCACCGAGGGGGGGCAGTACAATGAGCAGTTCTTC
CASSTEGGQYNEQFF
>TRBJ1-1|.|TRBD1|TRBV6-2/TRBV6-3
TGTGCCAGCAGTTACTCCCGACAGGGCACTGAAGCTTTCTTT
CASSYSRQGTEAFF
>TRBJ2-5|.|TRBD1|TRBV5-1
TGCGCCAGCAGCTCGGGACAGGGGGTCCAAGAGACCCAGTACTTC
CASSSGQGVQETQYF
>TRBJ2-3|.|TRBD2|TRBV5-1
TGCGCCAGCAGCGGCGGACTAGCGGCCTTCACAGATACGCAGTATTTT
CASSGGLAAFTDTQYF
>TRBJ2-1|.|.|TRBV29-1
TGCAGCGTTGAAGGTAGAGATGGGCTTAACAATGAGCAGTTCTTC
CSVEGRDGLNNEQFF
>TRBJ1-2|.|.|TRBV6-5
TGTGCCAGCAGTTACTCGTCGGGAAACTATGGCTACACCTTC
CASSYSSGNYGYTF
>TRBJ2-5|.|TRBD1|TRBV7-9
TGTGCCAGCAGCTTGACAGGGGGCGGGGGAGAGACCCAGTACTTC
CASSLTGGGGETQYF
>TRBJ2-7|.|.|TRBV20-1
TGCAGTGCTAGGGTAAAGCAAGAGCAGTACTTC
CSARVKQEQYF
>TRBJ2-3|few|TRBD1|TRBV7-9
TGTGCCAGCAGCTTACCGCAGGGGGTTGGCACAGATACGCAGTATTTT
CASSLPQGVGTDTQYF
>TRBJ2-1|.|TRBD2|TRBV3-1/TRBV3-2
TGTGCCAGCAGCGGCGGGGGGTCCTACAATGAGCAGTTCTTC
CASSGGGSYNEQFF
>TRBJ2-3|once|.|TRBV29-1
TGCAGCGCCAAGTCCCCTCGTCCGGGCACAGATACGCAGTATTTT
CSAKSPRPGTDTQYF
>TRBJ2-7|.|TRBD1|TRBV5-4
TGTGCCAGCAGCTTGGGGACAGGGGGATGGTACGAGCAGTACTTC
CASSLGTGGWYEQYF